The 11 T cell receptor beta chains presented below share a single source sample, sequenced in a study of T cell repertoires in cytomegalovirus infection. TCRdb recomputed calls from the reads with MiXCR, one row per CDR3 protein. The table includes 450,000 to 600,000 distinct CDR3 sequences, approximately 42% detected once. No antigen has been identified for these receptors. This material consisted of cultured PBMCs, taken from culture after CMV antigen stimulation. Receptors originate from a human donor in good health (CMV status not recorded). Some clones in this sample may be carry-over from other donors' samples.

A few counts support this clonotype. The chain combines TRBV7-2 with TRBJ1-6; D unclear. This CDR3 is 16 amino acids long. Germline V lookup: CDR1 SGHTA, CDR2 FQGNSA. V gave up 1 base and J gave up 8 bases, with 15 bases separating them. For the CDR3, the DNA is TGTGCCAGCAGCTTAGGAGAGTGGGGTAGCTATTCACCCCTCCACTTT. This sequence encodes CASSLGEWGSYSPLHF.

This clonotype was counted a few times. The J gene is TRBJ2-1, the V gene TRBV7-8, with 7 nucleotides matching TRBD1. The CDR3 has 16 residues. With 1 base clipped from V and 10 bases from J, the junction kept 13 bases outside the gene matches. CDR1 SGHVS and CDR2 FQNEAQ come from the germline V gene. CDR3 nucleotides: TGTGCCAGCAGCTTAGAGACAGGGCGAACTACGGAAGAGCAGTTCTTC. Residues: CASSLETGRTTEEQFF.

CDR3 nucleotide sequence: TGTGCCAGCGGACCCAGGGGTACACCCCTCCACTTT. This gives the protein CASGPRGTPLHF. V usage is TRBV19 and J usage is TRBJ1-6; D may be TRBD1 (6 bases). Per germline, CDR1 LNHDA and CDR2 SQIVND (reference sequence). V shed 9 bases and J shed 11 bases, with 14 bases lying between them. The CDR3 has 12 residues.

This clonotype has a handful of counts. The rearrangement links TRBV2 to TRBJ2-7; no firm D call. Germline CDR1 and CDR2: SNHLY and FYNNEI. V was cut by 3 bases and J by 5 bases, with 11 bases left in between. This CDR3 is built from 13 residues. The CDR3 region is CASSDQQRNEQYF. The CDR3 nucleotides read TGTGCCAGCAGTGATCAACAGCGTAACGAGCAGTACTTC.

This clonotype occurred a few times. This rearrangement joins TRBV18 to TRBJ2-7; TRBD2 might be the D (5 bases). The CDR3 runs 14 residues. Trimming removed 3 bases at V and 0 bases at J, with 9 bases between. CDR1 is KGHSH, CDR2 LQKENI, per germline. The CDR3 spells CASSPRGPSYEQYF. The CDR3 DNA follows: TGTGCCAGCTCACCTCGGGGTCCCTCCTACGAGCAGTACTTC.

This chain links TRBV2 with TRBJ2-5; the D is unclear. V was clipped by 2 bases and J by 5 bases, with 15 bases between them. The CDR3 length is 15 residues. Germline lookup yields CDR1 SNHLY and CDR2 FYNNEI. The CDR3 DNA follows: TGTGCCAGCAGTGAACGTCCAGGATCTCTGGAGACCCAGTACTTC. Translating gives CASSERPGSLETQYF.

This clonotype has a handful of counts. The chain uses TRBV2 and TRBJ1-1, with unresolved D. The CDR3 loop spans 13 amino acids. CDR1 SNHLY and CDR2 FYNNEI come from the germline V gene. V lost 5 bases to trimming and J lost 3 bases, with 10 bases between them. The CDR3 sequence is CASSLTEDTEAFF. The DNA for the CDR3 is TGTGCCAGCAGTTTAACAGAGGACACTGAAGCTTTCTTT.

This chain links TRBV14 with TRBJ2-4; 7 nucleotides agree with TRBD2. Germline assignment: CDR1 SGHDN and CDR2 FVKESK. CDR3 length: 14 residues. V was pared by 3 bases and J by 4 bases, with 3 bases of the junction left unmatched. The CDR3 is CASSHSAGKNIQYF. The DNA of the CDR3 is TGTGCCAGCAGCCATTCAGCGGGGAAAAACATTCAGTACTTC.

The chain combines TRBV12-3 or TRBV12-4 with TRBJ2-7, with a tentative D call TRBD1 (6 bases). Trimming removed 8 bases from V and 2 bases from J, with 19 bases in between. There are 15 residues in the CDR3. The CDR3 region has the DNA TGTGCCAGCTGCTACAGCCTGACAGGTACCTACGAGCAGTACTTC. This encodes CASCYSLTGTYEQYF.

The rearrangement links TRBV6-1 to TRBJ1-5; the D is unclear. The CDR3 covers 15 residues. V lost 7 bases and J 0 bases, leaving 13 bases between the germline ends. Germline V gene data show CDR1 as MNHNS and CDR2 as SASEGT. CDR3 residues: CASNPVWGSNQPQHF. CDR3 DNA: TGTGCCAGCAACCCCGTGTGGGGTAGCAATCAGCCCCAGCATTTT.

This clonotype was seen a handful of times. J is TRBJ2-1 and V is TRBV10-3, with D possibly matching TRBD2 (7 bases). Germline CDR1 is ENHRY and CDR2 is SYGVKD. The ends were cut back, 8 bases at V and 5 bases at J, with 16 bases in the middle. The CDR3 is made up of 14 amino acids. This CDR3 is CAIREGGANNEQFF. In nucleotides, the CDR3 is TGTGCCATCCGAGAAGGGGGGGCCAACAATGAGCAGTTCTTC.